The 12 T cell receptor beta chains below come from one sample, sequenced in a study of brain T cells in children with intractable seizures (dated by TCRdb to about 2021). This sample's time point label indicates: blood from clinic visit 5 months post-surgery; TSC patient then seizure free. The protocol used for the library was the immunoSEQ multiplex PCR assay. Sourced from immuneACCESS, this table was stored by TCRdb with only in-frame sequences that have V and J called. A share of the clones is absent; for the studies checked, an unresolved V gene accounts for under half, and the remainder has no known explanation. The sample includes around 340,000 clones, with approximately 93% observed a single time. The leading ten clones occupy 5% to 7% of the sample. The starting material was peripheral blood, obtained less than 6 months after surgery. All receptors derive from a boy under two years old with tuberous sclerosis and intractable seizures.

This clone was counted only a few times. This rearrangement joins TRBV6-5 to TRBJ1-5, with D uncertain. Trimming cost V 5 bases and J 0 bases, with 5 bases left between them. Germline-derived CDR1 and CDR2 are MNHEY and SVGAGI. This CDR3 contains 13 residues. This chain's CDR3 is CASSPNSNQPQHF. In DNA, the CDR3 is TGTGCCAGCAGTCCAAATAGCAATCAGCCCCAGCATTTT.

In nucleotides, the CDR3 is TGTGCCAGCAGCTTCGTCGGGGGTAGGGGAACTGAAGCTTTCTTT. Translating it yields CASSFVGGRGTEAFF. The chain couples TRBV7-3 to TRBJ1-1, with TRBD1 as a possible D gene (5 bases). The germline CDR1 and CDR2 sequences are SGHTA and FQGTGA. The CDR3 sequence is 15 residues long. V was pared by 3 bases and J by 5 bases, with 16 bases between.

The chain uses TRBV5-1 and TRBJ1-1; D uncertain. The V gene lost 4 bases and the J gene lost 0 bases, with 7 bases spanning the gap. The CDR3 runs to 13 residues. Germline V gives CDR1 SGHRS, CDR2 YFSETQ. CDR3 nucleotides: TGCGCCAGCAGCGCGGCGATGAACACTGAAGCTTTCTTT. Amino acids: CASSAAMNTEAFF.

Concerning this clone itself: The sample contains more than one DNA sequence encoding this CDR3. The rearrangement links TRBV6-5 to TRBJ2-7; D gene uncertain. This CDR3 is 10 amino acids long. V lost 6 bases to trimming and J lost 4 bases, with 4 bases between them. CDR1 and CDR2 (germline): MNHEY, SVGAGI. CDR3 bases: TGTGCCAGCAGGGAGTACGAGCAGTACTTC. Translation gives CASREYEQYF.

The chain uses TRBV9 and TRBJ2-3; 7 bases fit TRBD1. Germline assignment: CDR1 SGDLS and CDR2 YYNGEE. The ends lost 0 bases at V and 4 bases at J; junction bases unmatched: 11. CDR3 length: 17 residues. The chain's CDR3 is CASSVDSDRVGADTQYF. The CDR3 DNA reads TGTGCCAGCAGCGTAGACTCCGACAGGGTCGGGGCAGATACGCAGTATTTT.

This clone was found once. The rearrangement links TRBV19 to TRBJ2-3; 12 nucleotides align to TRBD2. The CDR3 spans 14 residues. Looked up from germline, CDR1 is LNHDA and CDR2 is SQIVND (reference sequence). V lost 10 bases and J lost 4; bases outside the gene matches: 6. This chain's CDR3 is CATLAGGLSDTQYF. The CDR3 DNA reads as TGTGCCACCCTAGCGGGGGGGCTATCAGATACGCAGTATTTT. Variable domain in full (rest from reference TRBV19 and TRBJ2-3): DGGITQSPKYLFRKEGQNVTLSCEQNLNHDAMYWYRQDPGQGLRLIYYSQIVNDFQKGDIAEGYSVSREKKESFPLTVTSAQKNPTAFYLCATLAGGLSDTQYFGPGTRLTVL.

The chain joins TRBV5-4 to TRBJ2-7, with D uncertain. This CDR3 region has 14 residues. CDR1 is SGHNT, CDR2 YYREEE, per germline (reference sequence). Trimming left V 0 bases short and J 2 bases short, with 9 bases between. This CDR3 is CASSLEEGPYEQYF. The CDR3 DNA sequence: TGTGCCAGCAGCTTGGAGGAAGGCCCCTACGAGCAGTACTTC.

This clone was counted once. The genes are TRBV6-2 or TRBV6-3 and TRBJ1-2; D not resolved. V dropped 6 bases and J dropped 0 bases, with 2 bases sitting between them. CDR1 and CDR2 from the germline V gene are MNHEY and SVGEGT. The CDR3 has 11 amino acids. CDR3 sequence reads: CASSANYGYTF. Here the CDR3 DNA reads TGTGCCAGCAGCGCTAACTATGGCTACACCTTC.

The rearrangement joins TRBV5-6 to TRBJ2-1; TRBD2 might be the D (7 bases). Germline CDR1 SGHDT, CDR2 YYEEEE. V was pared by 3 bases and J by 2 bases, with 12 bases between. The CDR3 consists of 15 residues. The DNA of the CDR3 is TGTGCCAGCAGCTCAACGGGGGGCCCCTACAATGAGCAGTTCTTC. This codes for CASSSTGGPYNEQFF.

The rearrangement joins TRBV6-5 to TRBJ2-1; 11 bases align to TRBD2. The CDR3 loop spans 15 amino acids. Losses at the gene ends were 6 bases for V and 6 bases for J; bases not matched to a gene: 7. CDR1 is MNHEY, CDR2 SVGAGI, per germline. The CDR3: CASRLTSGISNEQFF. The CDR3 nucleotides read TGTGCCAGCAGACTGACTAGCGGGATTAGCAATGAGCAGTTCTTC.

The CDR3 nucleotides are TGTGCCTGGGGAGGGGATTGGAGACAAGAGACCCAGTACTTC. Translating it yields CAWGGDWRQETQYF. The rearrangement links TRBV30 to TRBJ2-5, with a weak D call TRBD2 (6 bases). Trimming took off 5 bases at V and 2 bases at J, with 15 bases between the two ends. CDR3 size: 14 residues. CDR1 is GTSNPN, CDR2 SVGIG, per germline (reference sequence).

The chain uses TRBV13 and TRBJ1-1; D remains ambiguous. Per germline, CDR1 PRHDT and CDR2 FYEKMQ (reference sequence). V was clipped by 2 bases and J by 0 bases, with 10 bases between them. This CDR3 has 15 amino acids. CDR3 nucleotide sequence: TGTGCCAGCAGCTTACTGTTAGCTCTGAACACTGAAGCTTTCTTT. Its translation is CASSLLLALNTEAFF.